This passage covers 27 T cell receptor beta chains from one sample sequenced in a study of blood T cell repertoires in COVID-19. The repertoire was sequenced with immunoSEQ multiplex PCR; TCRdb's copy has only in-frame clones and lacks some. The top ten clones hold around 6.9% of a sample with under 300,000 clones, around 90% of them seen once. The sequencing input was peripheral blood. These receptors all come from a man aged 55 to 70 who had recovered from COVID-19.

This chain connects TRBV7-9 to TRBJ2-3, with 7 bases fitting TRBD2. With 5 bases clipped from V and 4 bases from J, the junction kept 15 bases outside the gene matches. Germline CDR1 SEHNR, CDR2 FQNEAQ (reference sequence). The CDR3 runs 17 residues. Written as DNA, the CDR3 is TGTGCCAGCAGCCCAAGATACGGACTAGAATTCTCAGATACGCAGTATTTT. This codes for CASSPRYGLEFSDTQYF.

The J gene is TRBJ1-2, the V gene TRBV15; D not certain. With 0 bases removed from V and 0 bases from J, the gap between germline ends came to 8 bases. Per the germline V gene, CDR1 is LNHNV and CDR2 is YYDKDF (reference sequence). The CDR3 runs 15 residues. This CDR3 reads CATSRDRHPNYGYTF. The CDR3 DNA reads as TGTGCCACCAGCAGAGATAGACATCCTAACTATGGCTACACCTTC.

The chain recombines TRBV3-1 (or the pseudogene TRBV3-2) with TRBJ2-3, with D perhaps matching TRBD1 (5 bases). Between the trimmed V and J ends, which lost 1 base and 5 bases, there was a span of 16 bases. Germline V gene data show CDR1 as LGHDT and CDR2 as YNNKEL (reference sequence). CDR3 length: 16 residues. The CDR3 is CASSQVWGGNRDTQYF. The CDR3 nucleotides read TGTGCCAGCAGCCAAGTCTGGGGCGGAAATAGAGATACGCAGTATTTT.

The chain combines TRBV27 with TRBJ2-2; D may be TRBD2 (6 bases). The V end lost 3 bases, the J end lost 4 bases, and 9 bases lay between the germline ends. Germline V gene data show CDR1 as MNHEY and CDR2 as SMNVEV (reference sequence). The CDR3 is 14 amino acids. CDR3 in DNA: TGTGCCAGCAGTTTTTCCGGGGGCACCGGGGAGCTGTTTTTT. Residues: CASSFSGGTGELFF.

The V gene is TRBV30, the J gene TRBJ2-7; 9 bases agree with TRBD1. Losses at the gene ends were 4 bases for V and 6 bases for J; bases not matched to a gene: 7. Germline CDR1 reads GTSNPN; CDR2 reads SVGIG (reference sequence). This CDR3 has 13 residues. CDR3 amino acids: CAWTGTGMGEQYF. CDR3 coding DNA: TGTGCCTGGACCGGGACAGGGATGGGCGAGCAGTACTTC.

The chain combines TRBV7-9 with TRBJ2-3; tentative D call: TRBD1 (5 bases). CDR1 and CDR2 (germline): SEHNR, FQNEAQ (reference sequence). V gave up 1 base and J gave up 9 bases, with 11 bases separating them. The CDR3 totals 13 residues. In nucleotides, the CDR3 is TGTGCCAGCAGCTTAGTTTTTCCAGGGACGCAGTATTTT. Translating it yields CASSLVFPGTQYF.

The chain is built from TRBV30 and TRBJ2-2; no clear D gene. There are 13 residues in the CDR3. CDR1 and CDR2 from the germline V gene are GTSNPN and SVGIG (reference sequence). V was trimmed by 0 bases and J by 6 bases, leaving 8 bases between them. This chain's CDR3 is CAWSVKAPGELFF. CDR3 DNA sequence: TGTGCCTGGAGTGTTAAAGCCCCCGGGGAGCTGTTTTTT.

The chain employs TRBV12-3 or TRBV12-4 and TRBJ1-1; 10 bases align to TRBD1. V was pared by 4 bases and J by 11 bases, with 4 bases of the junction left unmatched. The CDR3 extends over 12 amino acids. CDR3 sequence: CASSWRTGGAFF. The CDR3 coding sequence is TGTGCCAGCAGTTGGAGGACAGGGGGGGCTTTCTTT.

CDR3 DNA: TGCAGTGCAATAAGCGGGGGCGAGCAGTACGTC. This sequence encodes CSAISGGEQYV. The chain joins TRBV20-1 to TRBJ2-7; TRBD2 agrees at 8 bases. Germline assignment: CDR1 DFQATT and CDR2 SNEGSKA (reference sequence). This CDR3 is 11 amino acids long. V lost 6 bases and J lost 6; bases outside the gene matches: 4.

The rearrangement links TRBV5-4 to TRBJ2-7; D is perhaps TRBD2 (6 bases). CDR1 and CDR2 (germline): SGHNT, YYREEE (reference sequence). Trimming removed 4 bases at V and 0 bases at J, with 11 bases between. The CDR3 is 14 amino acids. Here the CDR3 DNA reads TGTGCCAGCAGCGGGAGGAAGGGCTCCTACGAGCAGTACTTC. Translation gives CASSGRKGSYEQYF.

A note on this clone: Other DNA sequences in this specimen translate into the identical CDR3. This rearrangement joins TRBV12-3 or TRBV12-4 to TRBJ2-3, with D possibly matching TRBD2 (6 bases). The CDR3 has 12 amino acids. Trimming shortened V by 3 bases and J by 5 bases, and 6 bases separated the two germline ends. The DNA of the CDR3 is TGTGCCAGCAGTTTGGGGGGAGATACGCAGTATTTT. Residues: CASSLGGDTQYF.

This chain connects TRBV27 to TRBJ2-3; D unclear. Germline CDR1 MNHEY, CDR2 SMNVEV (reference sequence). The V gene lost 2 bases and the J gene lost 0 bases, with 6 bases spanning the gap. There are 14 residues in the CDR3. This CDR3 is CASSLRHSTDTQYF. The CDR3, as DNA: TGTGCCAGCAGTTTAAGACACAGCACAGATACGCAGTATTTT.

This clone occurred once. The gene calls are TRBV11-2 and TRBJ1-5; D might be TRBD1 (5 bases). Germline V gene lookup returns CDR1 SGHAT and CDR2 FQNNGV. This CDR3 has 14 amino acids. Deletions cut 1 base from V and 3 bases from J, with 7 bases between. The DNA for the CDR3 is TGTGCCAGCAGCTTAGTAGGGGACAATCAGCCCCAGCATTTT. The encoded protein is CASSLVGDNQPQHF.

The chain has TRBV6-1 and TRBJ1-5; perhaps TRBD1 as D (5 bases). The CDR3 totals 16 residues. Trimming removed 2 bases from V and 5 bases from J, with 16 bases in between. Germline V gene data show CDR1 as MNHNS and CDR2 as SASEGT. The CDR3 nucleotides read TGTGCCAGCAGTGAACTAACCAGGCCGGGGGATCAGCCCCAGCATTTT. It yields the protein CASSELTRPGDQPQHF.

V gene TRBV27 combines with J gene TRBJ1-2; D might be TRBD1 (6 bases). Germline V CDR1 and CDR2: MNHEY, SMNVEV (reference sequence). The CDR3 length is 16 residues. V lost 7 bases and J 5 bases, leaving 23 bases between the germline ends. The CDR3 DNA follows: TGTGCCAGCACAGCCTGGGGGGGCAGGGCGTCTTATGGCTACACCTTC. Translation gives CASTAWGGRASYGYTF.

This clone was observed a single time. The gene calls are TRBV19 and TRBJ1-1, with D tentatively TRBD1 (5 bases). Germline loops: CDR1 LNHDA, CDR2 SQIVND (reference sequence). V lost 5 bases, J lost 1 base, and 17 bases lay in between. This CDR3 comprises 16 residues. The CDR3 DNA follows: TGTGCCAGTAGTTCCAACGCGGGGCCATCGAACACTGAAGCTTTCTTT. Its protein product is CASSSNAGPSNTEAFF.

The chain combines TRBV6-5 with TRBJ1-6; 9 bases are a match to TRBD1. V was clipped by 6 bases and J by 8 bases; unmatched bases: 2. The CDR3 contains 13 residues. The V gene's germline CDR1 is MNHEY and CDR2 SVGAGI. The CDR3 reads CASRGQGYSPLHF. The CDR3 DNA reads TGTGCCAGCAGGGGACAGGGCTATTCACCCCTCCACTTT.

This chain connects TRBV5-1 to TRBJ2-3, with 14 nucleotides matching TRBD2. CDR1 is SGHRS and CDR2 is YFSETQ in the germline V gene. V gave up 0 bases and J gave up 5 bases; unmatched junction bases: 5. This CDR3 comprises 17 residues. The CDR3 reads CASSLGLAGGPGDTQYF. The CDR3 nucleotides are TGCGCCAGCAGCTTGGGACTAGCGGGGGGGCCGGGAGATACGCAGTATTTT. The entire variable domain, with the rest obtained from reference TRBV5-1 and TRBJ2-3, is as follows: KAGVTQTPRYLIKTRGQQVTLSCSPISGHRSVSWYQQTPGQGLQFLFEYFSETQRNKGNFPGRFSGRQFSNSRSEMNVSTLELGDSALYLCASSLGLAGGPGDTQYFGPGTRLTVL.

The chain recombines TRBV19 with TRBJ2-1, with 12 nucleotides matching TRBD1. The CDR3 totals 19 residues. From germline, CDR1 is LNHDA and CDR2 SQIVND (reference sequence). J lost 0 bases, V lost 2 bases, and 8 bases had no gene match. CDR3 region: CASSIRGQGAILSYNEQFF. CDR3 coding DNA: TGTGCCAGTAGTATAAGGGGACAGGGGGCGATACTCTCCTACAATGAGCAGTTCTTC.

The rearrangement links TRBV12-3 or TRBV12-4 to TRBJ2-7, with no clear D. V shed 4 bases and J shed 4 bases, with 8 bases lying between them. The CDR3 has 12 residues. CDR3 DNA sequence: TGTGCCAGCAGTTCCCTTAATTACGAGCAGTACGTC. It is translated as CASSSLNYEQYV.

The V gene is TRBV5-8, the J gene TRBJ2-2; perhaps TRBD1 as D (8 bases). The germline V gene encodes CDR1 SGHTS and CDR2 YDEGEE. The length of the CDR3 is 15 residues. Trimming removed 7 bases from V and 1 base from J, with 14 bases in between. The CDR3 loop is CASETGEGNTGELFF. The CDR3 DNA reads as TGTGCCAGCGAGACAGGGGAGGGGAACACCGGGGAGCTGTTTTTT.

This chain links TRBV6-5 with TRBJ2-2; 8 bases line up with TRBD1. Germline CDR1 is MNHEY and CDR2 is SVGAGI. V shed 4 bases and J 7 bases; nucleotides not matched to a gene: 8. The CDR3 extends over 15 amino acids. CDR3 residues: CASSLRTGSIGELFF. As DNA, the CDR3 is TGTGCCAGCAGTTTAAGGACAGGGAGTATCGGGGAGCTGTTTTTT.

The chain joins TRBV5-1 to TRBJ2-7; D is possibly TRBD1 (6 bases). CDR1 and CDR2 from the germline V gene are SGHRS and YFSETQ. The V gene lost 0 bases and the J gene lost 3 bases, with 22 bases spanning the gap. The CDR3 is made up of 18 amino acids. The CDR3 sequence: CASSLAPTGDSILYEQYF. The CDR3 bases are TGCGCCAGCAGCTTGGCCCCGACAGGAGATTCTATACTCTACGAGCAGTACTTC.

V gene TRBV24-1 combines with J gene TRBJ2-1; no firm D call. The CDR3 is made up of 15 amino acids. Per the germline V gene, CDR1 is KGHDR and CDR2 is SFDVKD. Trimming took 0 bases from V and 7 from J, leaving 12 bases between them. In nucleotides, the CDR3 is TGTGCCACCAGTGATTTGGAGCGCGGTGGGAATGAGCAGTTCTTC. Translated: CATSDLERGGNEQFF.

The chain is built from TRBV4-2 and TRBJ1-4; a possible D gene is TRBD1 (5 bases). Per the germline V gene, CDR1 is LGHNA and CDR2 is YNFKEQ. The V and J ends lost 1 base and 7 bases respectively, with 13 bases between them. The CDR3 contains 15 residues. The CDR3 coding sequence is TGTGCCAGCAGCCAAGTCCGGCAGGGAGGTGAAAAACTGTTTTTT. Translating it yields CASSQVRQGGEKLFF.

This chain connects TRBV6-5 to TRBJ1-6, with TRBD1 as a possible D gene (5 bases). This CDR3 is built from 15 residues. V was trimmed by 0 bases and J by 11 bases, leaving 14 bases between them. Germline CDR1 and CDR2: MNHEY and SVGAGI. The CDR3 is CASSYSTVGEAPLHF. As DNA, the CDR3 is TGTGCCAGCAGTTACTCGACAGTGGGCGAGGCACCCCTCCACTTT.

The rearrangement joins TRBV6-1 to TRBJ2-1, with D unresolved. Germline CDR1 reads MNHNS; CDR2 reads SASEGT. Trimming removed 3 bases from V and 10 bases from J, with 16 bases in between. The CDR3 is made up of 14 amino acids. The CDR3 protein is CASSESYPIPEQFF. The DNA for the CDR3 is TGTGCCAGCAGTGAGTCCTACCCGATTCCCGAGCAGTTCTTC.